This TCR beta chain was found in a study of post-analysis software for immune sequencing data. The ends were cut back, 4 bases at V and 4 bases at J, with 17 bases in the middle. CDR1 is SGHNT, CDR2 YYREEE, per germline (reference sequence). CDR3 length equals 16 residues. Sequencing libraries made from TCR beta cDNA carried unique molecular identifiers. cDNA molecules numbering about 470,000 came from roughly 0.93 to 9.6 million T cells. TCRdb ran MiXCR on the PCR reads and lists one entry per CDR3 protein. The sample consists of roughly 800,000 distinct CDR3 sequences, just under 30% of them appearing once. Findings and caveats of the study: For normalized Chao1 diversity, multiple sclerosis patients scored significantly lower than controls did. Elevated frequency relative to controls characterized roughly 5 TRBV segments in patients, TRBV5-6, TRBV5-1 and TRBV20-1 among them. F-measure co-clustering was strong for batch-matched samples.

This clonotype was seen more than once but under ten times. Its antigen is still unknown. The specimen was blood. This clonotype originated in a girl between 10 and 17 years old with multiple sclerosis. The V call is TRBV5-4, the J call TRBJ2-2; D is tentatively TRBD1 or TRBD2 (5 bases each). The CDR3 sequence: CASSVRLGDRTGELFF. The CDR3 DNA reads TGTGCCAGCAGCGTACGGTTGGGGGATCGCACCGGGGAGCTGTTTTTT. Supplemented by reference TRBV5-4 and TRBJ2-2, the full variable domain reads ETGVTQSPTHLIKTRGQQVTLRCSSQSGHNTVSWYQQALGQGPQFIFQYYREEENGRGNFPPRFSGLQFPNYSSELNVNALELDDSALYLCASSVRLGDRTGELFFGEGSRLTVL.